This T cell receptor (beta chain) was recovered during a study of T cell responses to AZD1222 COVID-19 vaccine. In the study overall: Second-dose schedules of about 4 or about 12 weeks were combined. Study-wide results and caveats: Recipients of AZD1222 seropositive at baseline numbered only 6 or 7. The study sampled repertoires only after the peak T cell response.

Trimming took off 2 bases at V and 0 bases at J, with 1 base between the two ends. The germline CDR1 and CDR2 sequences are SGDLS and YYNGEE. CDR3 length: 12 amino acids. Worth noting for this clone: Antigen unknown.

Repertoires were generated with immunoSEQ multiplex PCR, while TCRdb's copy carries only in-frame clones and drops some. The repertoire holds 64,000 or so clones, with 80% to 85% as singletons. The V gene is TRBV9, the J gene TRBJ2-3, with D unresolved. The source is an adult in good health. The sample in question was peripheral blood, obtained on day 0 of AZD1222 vaccination. CDR3 bases: TGTGCCAGCAGCGTTAGCACAGATACGCAGTATTTT. This translates into CASSVSTDTQYF.